These 30 T cell receptor beta chains share one sample of origin, sequenced in a study of blood T cell dynamics during melanoma immunotherapy (TCRdb year 2020). The time point label corresponds to: week 3, after first cycle of checkpoint inhibitor. Library method: the immunoSEQ multiplex PCR assay. TCRdb's version of the immuneACCESS table is confined to in-frame rearrangements and falls short of the full clone set. An unresolved V gene accounts for under half of the shortfall where checked; the remainder is of unknown origin. For this sample there are some 9,800 clones; about 88% appear just once. The ten largest account for around 4% of the sample. Source: blood, taken from a patient treated with checkpoint blockade. The receptors were gathered from a human donor with melanoma.

The chain links TRBV18 to TRBJ2-7, with D possibly being TRBD1 (6 bases). The CDR3 has 15 residues. V lost 2 bases and J lost 2, with 13 bases in between. CDR1 is KGHSH, CDR2 LQKENI, per germline. CDR3 in amino acids: CASSPRGTTTYEQYF. DNA for the CDR3: TGTGCCAGCTCACCAAGGGGGACAACCACCTACGAGCAGTACTTC.

V gene TRBV7-9 combines with J gene TRBJ1-2; 7 bases line up with TRBD1. This CDR3 is 16 amino acids long. The V gene's germline CDR1 is SEHNR and CDR2 FQNEAQ (reference sequence). V shed 6 bases, J shed 8 bases, and the junction held 18 bases outside the gene matches. The CDR3 DNA is TGTGCCAGCAGTTATACTCGGACAGGCTCCAGGGGAGGCTACACCTTC. Protein: CASSYTRTGSRGGYTF.

The chain recombines TRBV20-1 with TRBJ2-2; no reliable D call. The germline V gene has CDR1 DFQATT and CDR2 SNEGSKA (reference sequence). This CDR3 spans 11 amino acids. V was pared by 4 bases and J by 3 bases, with 3 bases between. CDR3 nucleotides: TGCAGTGCTACAGACACCGGGGAGCTGTTTTTT. It translates to CSATDTGELFF.

The CDR3 protein is CASSLTDSYEQYF. The CDR3 DNA sequence: TGTGCCAGCAGTTTAACAGATTCCTACGAGCAGTACTTC. The rearrangement joins TRBV27 to TRBJ2-7; no clear D. Germline V gene sequence: CDR1 MNHEY, CDR2 SMNVEV (reference sequence). The V and J ends lost 2 bases and 1 base respectively, with 6 bases between them. The CDR3 sequence is 13 residues long.

This clone was detected only once. The V and J genes are TRBV10-2 and TRBJ1-3; D remains ambiguous. Trimming left V 6 bases short and J 4 bases short, with 10 bases between. Germline values: CDR1 WSHSY, CDR2 SAAADI. The CDR3 consists of 13 residues. CDR3 residues: CASSTGGGNTIYF. For the CDR3, the DNA is TGCGCCAGCAGCACCGGAGGGGGAAACACCATATATTTT.

This chain uses TRBV5-1 with TRBJ1-2; D is undetermined. Deletions cut 1 base from V and 5 bases from J, with 6 bases between. Germline CDR1 is SGHRS and CDR2 is YFSETQ. This CDR3 comprises 12 residues. CDR3 DNA: TGCGCCAGCAGCTTGAAAGGGTATGGCTACACCTTC. The encoded protein is CASSLKGYGYTF. Full variable domain (rest looked up from reference TRBV5-1 and TRBJ1-2): KAGVTQTPRYLIKTRGQQVTLSCSPISGHRSVSWYQQTPGQGLQFLFEYFSETQRNKGNFPGRFSGRQFSNSRSEMNVSTLELGDSALYLCASSLKGYGYTFGSGTRLTVV.

The gene calls are TRBV5-3 and TRBJ2-2, with D unclear. TRBV5-3 is an ORF; its function is uncertain. Trimming stripped 8 bases from V and 4 bases from J, with 12 bases between. The CDR3 is 13 amino acids. The DNA of the CDR3 is TGTGCCAGCAACCCAGTCGGCACCGGGGAGCTGTTTTTT. It yields the protein CASNPVGTGELFF.

This clone was seen just once. Here the CDR3 reads CASNSQGDTQYF. CDR3 coding DNA: TGTGCCAGCAACTCTCAGGGAGATACGCAGTATTTT. This rearrangement joins TRBV7-9 to TRBJ2-3; D is possibly TRBD1 (5 bases). The CDR3 length is 12 residues. CDR1 and CDR2 from the germline V gene are SEHNR and FQNEAQ (reference sequence). V lost 7 bases to trimming and J lost 5 bases, with 10 bases between them.

The chain employs TRBV28 and TRBJ2-7; 11 bases agree with TRBD1. The V gene's germline CDR1 is MDHEN and CDR2 SYDVKM. Losses at the gene ends were 3 bases for V and 5 bases for J; bases not matched to a gene: 6. The length of the CDR3 is 15 residues. This CDR3 is CASSFRDRGKNEQYF. The DNA for the CDR3 is TGTGCCAGCAGTTTTCGGGACAGGGGGAAAAACGAGCAGTACTTC.

This clone came up a few times. The genes are TRBV30 and TRBJ1-1; D ambiguous. The CDR3 has 13 residues. With 5 bases removed from V and 1 base from J, the gap between germline ends came to 11 bases. Per the germline V gene, CDR1 is GTSNPN and CDR2 is SVGIG (reference sequence). CDR3 region: CAWGDGANTEAFF. In DNA, the CDR3 is TGTGCCTGGGGAGATGGAGCGAACACTGAAGCTTTCTTT.

This clone was picked up one time. V usage is TRBV14 and J usage is TRBJ1-4, with unresolved D. The ends were cut back, 3 bases at V and 1 base at J, with 12 bases in the middle. Germline V lookup: CDR1 SGHDN, CDR2 FVKESK. This CDR3 is 16 amino acids long. The CDR3 bases are TGTGCCAGCAGCCAGTGGTTTCGGGGAACTAATGAAAAACTGTTTTTT. Translation gives CASSQWFRGTNEKLFF.

This chain joins TRBV5-4 and TRBJ2-1; TRBD2 might be the D (5 bases). This CDR3 has 13 amino acids. V was trimmed by 4 bases and J by 4 bases, leaving 9 bases between them. The germline CDR1 and CDR2 sequences are SGHNT and YYREEE (reference sequence). The CDR3 sequence: CASSGGGYNEQFF. CDR3 in DNA: TGTGCCAGCAGCGGAGGCGGGTACAATGAGCAGTTCTTC.

V is TRBV27 and J is TRBJ2-3; D uncertain. Trimming left V 5 bases short and J 5 bases short, with 11 bases between. Germline CDR1 reads MNHEY; CDR2 reads SMNVEV (reference sequence). The CDR3 covers 13 residues. The CDR3 sequence is CASSRISQDTQYF. In nucleotides, the CDR3 is TGTGCCAGCAGTCGAATAAGTCAAGATACGCAGTATTTT.

This chain uses TRBV6-6 with TRBJ1-1; D unclear. V lost 7 bases to trimming and J lost 1 base, with 4 bases between them. The CDR3 extends over 11 amino acids. The germline gives CDR1 MNHNY, CDR2 SVGAGI (reference sequence). The CDR3, as DNA: TGTGCCAGCAACCAGAACACTGAAGCTTTCTTT. It specifies CASNQNTEAFF.

The chain has TRBV4-3 and TRBJ1-2, with D perhaps matching TRBD1 (5 bases). CDR1 LGHNA and CDR2 YSLEER come from the germline V gene. V was pared by 0 bases and J by 6 bases, with 8 bases between. The CDR3 covers 13 residues. The CDR3: CASSQDRADGYTF. The CDR3 DNA sequence: TGCGCCAGCAGCCAAGACAGGGCGGATGGCTACACCTTC.

The chain uses TRBV5-4 and TRBJ2-1, with TRBD2 matching 9 bases. With 4 bases clipped from V and 6 bases from J, the junction kept 5 bases outside the gene matches. The CDR3 has 14 amino acids. Germline V lookup: CDR1 SGHNT, CDR2 YYREEE (reference sequence). The chain's CDR3 is CASSAGLAVNEQFF. CDR3 in DNA: TGTGCCAGCAGCGCGGGACTAGCCGTCAATGAGCAGTTCTTC.

V usage is TRBV7-9 and J usage is TRBJ2-3; TRBD2 matches 10 bases. V gave up 5 bases and J gave up 2 bases; unmatched junction bases: 7. Germline CDR1 SEHNR, CDR2 FQNEAQ (reference sequence). The CDR3 consists of 16 residues. CDR3 DNA sequence: TGTGCCAGCAGCACGCGACTAGCGGGCGACACAGATACGCAGTATTTT. Its protein is CASSTRLAGDTDTQYF.

The chain is built from TRBV12-5 and TRBJ2-7, with D possibly being TRBD1 (6 bases). CDR1 and CDR2 from the germline V gene are LGHNT and FRNRAP. Trimming pared 6 bases from V and 2 bases from J, leaving 11 bases between. The CDR3 totals 13 residues. The CDR3 DNA reads as TGTGCTAGTGGCAGGGGTTCTACCTACGAGCAGTACTTC. Translated, it gives CASGRGSTYEQYF.

As to this clone: An end of the junction differs from the germline gene, which may be a read error. The CDR3 nucleotides read TGTGCCAGCAGCGAAGACCGTTACAATGAGCAGTTCTTC. Amino acids: CASSEDRYNEQFF. The rearrangement links TRBV2 to TRBJ2-1; no reliable D call. This CDR3 comprises 13 residues. Germline CDR1 SNHLY, CDR2 FYNNEI. The variable domain in full, with the rest retrieved from reference TRBV2 and TRBJ2-1, is EPEVTQTPSHQVTQMGQEVILRCVPISNHLYFYWYRQILGQKVEFLVSFYNNEISEKSEIFDDQFSVERPDGSNFTLKIRSTKLEDSAMYFCASSEDRYNEQFFGPGTRLTVL.

The chain recombines TRBV2 with TRBJ1-1; D is unresolved. Trimming removed 4 bases from V and 4 bases from J, with 4 bases in between. Germline V gene sequence: CDR1 SNHLY, CDR2 FYNNEI. The CDR3 covers 11 residues. The CDR3 DNA is TGTGCCAGCAGTGTTTCCACTGAAGCTTTCTTT. Its translation: CASSVSTEAFF.

V usage is TRBV4-3 and J usage is TRBJ2-7; D might be TRBD2 (5 bases). V was cut by 4 bases and J by 3 bases, with 10 bases left in between. This CDR3 is 13 amino acids long. Germline V CDR1 and CDR2: LGHNA, YSLEER. The CDR3 coding sequence is TGCGCCAGCAGCCCGACTATAAGCTACGAGCAGTACTTC. Translation gives CASSPTISYEQYF.

This clone was found once. V and J are TRBV18 and TRBJ2-7; 7 bases line up with TRBD1. This CDR3 contains 14 residues. The trim removed 6 bases at V and 0 bases at J, leaving 5 bases unmatched. Germline V gene sequence: CDR1 KGHSH, CDR2 LQKENI. The CDR3 bases are TGTGCCAGCTCGCTGACAGGGCACTCCTACGAGCAGTACTTC. Translation gives CASSLTGHSYEQYF.

The chain carries TRBV27 and TRBJ1-5; D gene unclear. CDR1 is MNHEY, CDR2 SMNVEV, per germline (reference sequence). The CDR3 loop spans 16 amino acids. Trimming shortened V by 1 base and J by 4 bases, and 14 bases separated the two germline ends. CDR3 sequence reads: CASSLYNAGVNQPQHF. The CDR3 DNA reads TGTGCCAGCAGTTTATATAACGCAGGAGTAAATCAGCCCCAGCATTTT.

The chain couples TRBV7-9 to TRBJ2-3, with D uncertain. The germline gives CDR1 SEHNR, CDR2 FQNEAQ (reference sequence). Trimming left V 5 bases short and J 6 bases short, with 15 bases between. The CDR3 runs 14 residues. CDR3 DNA: TGTGCCAGCAGCCCGGACGGATCTTGGGATACGCAGTATTTT. Translation gives CASSPDGSWDTQYF.

The chain carries TRBV5-4 and TRBJ1-2, with TRBD1 as a possible D gene (6 bases). Germline V gene sequence: CDR1 SGHNT, CDR2 YYREEE (reference sequence). CDR3 length equals 13 residues. V was clipped by 3 bases and J by 6 bases, with 12 bases between them. CDR3 DNA: TGTGCCAGCAGCTCGACTCAGGGGAATGGCTACACCTTC. Encoded protein: CASSSTQGNGYTF. Full variable domain (outside the CDR3, taken from reference TRBV5-4 and TRBJ1-2): ETGVTQSPTHLIKTRGQQVTLRCSSQSGHNTVSWYQQALGQGPQFIFQYYREEENGRGNFPPRFSGLQFPNYSSELNVNALELDDSALYLCASSSTQGNGYTFGSGTRLTVV.

The genes are TRBV9 and TRBJ2-2; TRBD2 agrees at 11 bases. CDR3 size: 15 residues. Germline-derived CDR1 and CDR2 are SGDLS and YYNGEE. V gave up 4 bases and J gave up 1 base; unmatched junction bases: 0. The CDR3 reads CASSLAGGNTGELFF. CDR3 coding DNA: TGTGCCAGCAGCCTAGCGGGAGGGAACACCGGGGAGCTGTTTTTT.

This clone was observed once. The gene calls are TRBV19 and TRBJ1-5, with a tentative D call TRBD1 (5 bases). Germline CDR1 and CDR2: LNHDA and SQIVND (reference sequence). The V gene lost 2 bases and the J gene lost 3 bases, with 11 bases spanning the gap. The CDR3 is 15 amino acids. CDR3 nucleotide sequence: TGTGCCAGTAGTATAACAGGAGTAGACAATCAGCCCCAGCATTTT. It yields the protein CASSITGVDNQPQHF.

This clone was counted once. V is TRBV28 and J is TRBJ1-4; D remains ambiguous. In germline, CDR1 is MDHEN, CDR2 SYDVKM. The CDR3 is made up of 17 amino acids. V was shortened by 6 bases and J by 8 bases, with 25 bases between the two germline ends. The chain's CDR3 is CASRAGKRTVREEKLFF. Written as DNA, the CDR3 is TGTGCCAGCAGGGCTGGAAAGCGGACGGTTCGTGAGGAAAAACTGTTTTTT.

The chain couples TRBV18 to TRBJ2-1; D is possibly TRBD1 (8 bases). In germline, CDR1 is KGHSH, CDR2 LQKENI. Trimming removed 3 bases from V and 9 bases from J, with 21 bases in between. The CDR3 consists of 16 residues. For the CDR3, the DNA is TGTGCCAGCTCACCTGACAGGGGCCGCGGGGGCGGTGAGCAGTTCTTC. Residues: CASSPDRGRGGGEQFF. The full variable domain, with the rest looked up from reference TRBV18 and TRBJ2-1, is NAGVMQNPRHLVRRRGQEARLRCSPMKGHSHVYWYRQLPEEGLKFMVYLQKENIIDESGMPKERFSAEFPKEGPSILRIQQVVRGDSAAYFCASSPDRGRGGGEQFFGPGTRLTVL.

J is TRBJ1-1 and V is TRBV29-1, with D perhaps TRBD1 (5 bases). Germline values: CDR1 SQVTM, CDR2 ANQGSEA. The V gene lost 4 bases and the J gene lost 0 bases, with 9 bases spanning the gap. The CDR3 is 13 residues long. CDR3 coding DNA: TGCAGCGTTGCGACAGCTATGAACACTGAAGCTTTCTTT. Encoded protein: CSVATAMNTEAFF.